This TCR beta chain was identified during a study of cytomegalovirus exposure and HLA in healthy donors. Across the whole study: In terms of ancestry, the Caucasian-associated cluster contained roughly four fifths of the approximately 380 genotyped donors.

Deletions cut 2 bases from V and 3 bases from J, with 13 bases between. CDR1 is ENHRY, CDR2 SYGVKD, per germline. CDR3 length: 16 residues. Remarks on this clone: Its target is unknown.

The PCR had 60 Vbeta and 13 Jbeta primers. Profiled with immunoSEQ multiplex PCR; TCRdb holds only in-frame clones, not every one. The sample shows about 89,000 clones, 63% of them seen only once. Whole-study findings and limits: In a later analysis, at a false discovery rate of 0.05, 16,951 TCR beta sequences were associated with HLA alleles. The classifier reportedly diagnosed cytomegalovirus status with high sensitivity and specificity.

The sequencing sample was made of PBMCs. This TCR was recovered from a woman aged 30 to 39 in good health and CMV-seronegative. The rearrangement uses TRBV10-3 and TRBJ2-2, with D tentatively TRBD1 (5 bases). CDR3 DNA: TGTGCCATCAGTGAGCCCCGACAGACCTACACCGGGGAGCTGTTTTTT. It is translated as CAISEPRQTYTGELFF.